Sequencing of this TCR beta chain was carried out in a study of shared clonotypes between healthy human individuals (dated by TCRdb to about 2020). Regarding the research as a whole: The cohort comprised two women and a few men aged 18 to 49 years. Per donor, three plates each were used for CD4 naive and CD4 memory, two for CD8 naive, and one for CD8 memory. Blood TCR repertoires of about 5 healthy adults were deeply sequenced to estimate repertoire size and the extent of clonotype sharing between individuals. To increase sequencing depth and limit assay-specific biases, TCR repertoire library preparation and sequencing were carried out by different laboratories using diverse techniques. Per donor, leukapheresis produced somewhere between about 0.9 and 9.5 billion PBMCs. General findings and caveats noted by the study authors: Sampling was limited to blood, and TCR repertoires in tissue likely differ from TCR repertoires in blood. Pairwise subsampling led to the expectation that sequencing depth would affect the degree of clonotype sharing among donors. When several donors were compared, the shared fraction of clonotypes was around 5% for naive CD4, more than 3% for naive CD8, 2% to 2.5% for memory CD4, and 0.35% to 0.4% for memory CD8. Incomplete sequencing was indicated by rarefaction of sorted-subset datasets, despite the large sequencing depth. Clonotypes shared by all four sorted-subset donors showed higher generation probabilities than non-shared clonotypes. Because the study included only a small number of donors, the genetic and exposure-history diversity represented was limited. Naive subsets generally had larger estimated clonotype richness than memory subsets.

A word on this clone: Its antigen remains unidentified. No much larger clone exists at a distance of one base, and base qualities are not known.

The donors were healthy, HIV-negative adults with no recently reported acute infections or vaccinations. Every donor was a Caucasian adult residing in Nashville, Tennessee, USA. CD4+ T cells were enriched by magnetic negative selection, after which naive cells were positively selected on CD45RA and the negative fraction was taken as the memory subset. Blood was collected by leukapheresis, and PBMCs were isolated by Ficoll-Histopaque density gradient centrifugation and then cryopreserved in liquid nitrogen vapor phase. Purity and quantity of every magnetically sorted T cell population were checked by analytical flow cytometry. From each sorted fraction, genomic DNA was isolated and quantified by UV absorbance on a Nanodrop 2000c. Per the germline V gene (reference sequence), LNHDA is the CDR1 and SQIVND is the CDR2. Relative to germline, V is missing 5 bases and J is missing 4 bases, with 8 bases of the junction outside any gene match. From its cysteine to its phenylalanine, the CDR3 spans 16 amino acids. The retained sequence is limited to the CDR3, 48 bases, with the frame set at the first base.

Using the deep immunoSEQ assay, multiplex PCR amplified TCR CDR3 regions from genomic DNA. Extracted genomic DNA from each cell subset was distributed evenly across all wells of several immunoSEQ 96-well plates, and each plate was treated as a replicate. For sorted subsets, 150 to 200 ng genomic DNA, equal to some 30,000 T cell genomes, was loaded into each replicate PCR. Purified libraries were measured with a Qubit 3.0 fluorometer, size-checked on a Bioanalyzer 2100, and measured again with the KAPA Library Quantification kit. A separate single-read 150-cycle Illumina NextSeq 550 flow cell was used to sequence each immunoSEQ 96-well plate. As for the original processing: Because the immunoSEQ output included only junctional sequences and no quality scores, the filtering could not be the same as the filtering used for full-length reads. Sequences were annotated with PyIR, a Python wrapper for IgBLAST v1.9, and V/J genes and CDR3 were assigned using IMGT germline references. Any read was removed if the V/J assignment was weak (E-value above 1e-6), the CDR3 was missing, or the read contained stop codons, out-of-frame junctions, or ambiguous translated residues. V3J clonotypes were defined as sequences sharing an identical inferred V gene, J gene, and CDR3 amino acid sequence. The percentage overlap between two repertoires was calculated by dividing the number of shared unique clonotypes by the size of the smaller repertoire. Repertoire richness was assessed with RTK rarefaction, the Chao1 estimator, and Recon v2.1 estimates of unobserved clonotypes. Generation probabilities for all TCRbeta clonotypes obtained by the gDNA method from a handful of donors were computed using OLGA. TCRdb carries this immuneACCESS record with in-frame sequences only. Its versions omit some clonotypes, under half of them owing to an unresolved V gene in the studies checked, with the rest unexplained. V, J and clone size derive from that table, while D and trimming were established from the DNA sequence. The table for this sample lists a few million clones; 85% to 95% of them were counted only once. The ten largest clones represent about 0.37% of the sample.

The chain joins TRBV19 to TRBJ1-2, and TRBD1 aligns with 12 junction nucleotides. Sequencing input: naive CD4+ T cells from PBMCs. The cell subset or site label corresponds to: CD45RA+ positively selected. The source is a man aged 18 to 30 in good health. Some clones in this sample may be carry-over from other donors' samples. The DNA sequence is given as TGTGCCAGTAGTTCGGGACAGGGGGCGGCCCGCTATGGCTACACCTTC. This is translated as CASSSGQGAARYGYTF. This CDR3, with the reference TRBV19 and TRBJ1-2 proteins standing in past its ends, gives the full variable domain DGGITQSPKYLFRKEGQNVTLSCEQNLNHDAMYWYRQDPGQGLRLIYYSQIVNDFQKGDIAEGYSVSREKKESFPLTVTSAQKNPTAFYLCASSSGQGAARYGYTFGSGTRLTVV.